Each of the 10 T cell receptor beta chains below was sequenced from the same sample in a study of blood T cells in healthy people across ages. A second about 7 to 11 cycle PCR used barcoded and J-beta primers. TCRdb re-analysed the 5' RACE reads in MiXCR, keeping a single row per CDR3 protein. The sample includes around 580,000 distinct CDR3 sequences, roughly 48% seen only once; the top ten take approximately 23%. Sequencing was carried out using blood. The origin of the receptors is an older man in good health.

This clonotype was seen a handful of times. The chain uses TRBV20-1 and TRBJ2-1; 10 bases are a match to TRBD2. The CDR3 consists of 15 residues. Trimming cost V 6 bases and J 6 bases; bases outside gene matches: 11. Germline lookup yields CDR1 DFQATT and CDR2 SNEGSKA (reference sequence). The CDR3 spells CSATKAGGLGNEQFF. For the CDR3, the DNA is TGCAGTGCAACGAAAGCGGGGGGGCTGGGCAATGAGCAGTTCTTC.

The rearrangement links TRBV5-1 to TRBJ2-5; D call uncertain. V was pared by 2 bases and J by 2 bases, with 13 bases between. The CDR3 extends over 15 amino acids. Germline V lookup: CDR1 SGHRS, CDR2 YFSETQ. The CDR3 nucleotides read TGCGCCAGCAGCTTATTCGCAGGACCTCAAGAGACCCAGTACTTC. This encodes CASSLFAGPQETQYF.

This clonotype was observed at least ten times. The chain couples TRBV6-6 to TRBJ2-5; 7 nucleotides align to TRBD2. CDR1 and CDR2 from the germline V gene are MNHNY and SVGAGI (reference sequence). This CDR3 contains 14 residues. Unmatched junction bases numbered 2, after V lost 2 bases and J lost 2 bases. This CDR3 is CASSYAGGQETQYF. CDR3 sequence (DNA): TGTGCCAGCAGTTACGCCGGGGGGCAAGAGACCCAGTACTTC.

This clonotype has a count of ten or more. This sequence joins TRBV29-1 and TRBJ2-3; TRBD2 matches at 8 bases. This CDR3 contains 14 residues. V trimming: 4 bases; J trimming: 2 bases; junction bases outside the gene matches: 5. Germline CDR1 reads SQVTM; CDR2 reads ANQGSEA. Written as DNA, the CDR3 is TGCAGCGTTGCCCCTAGCGGGCCCACAGATACGCAGTATTTT. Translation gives CSVAPSGPTDTQYF.

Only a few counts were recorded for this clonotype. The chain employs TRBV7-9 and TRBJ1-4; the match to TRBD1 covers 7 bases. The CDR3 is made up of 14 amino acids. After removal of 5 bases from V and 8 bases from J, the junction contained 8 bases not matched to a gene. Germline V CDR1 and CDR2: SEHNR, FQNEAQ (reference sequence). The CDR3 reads CASSPDRAGEKLFF. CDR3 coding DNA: TGTGCCAGCAGCCCAGACAGGGCTGGCGAAAAACTGTTTTTT. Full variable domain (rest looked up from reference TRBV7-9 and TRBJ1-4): DTGVSQNPRHKITKRGQNVTFRCDPISEHNRLYWYRQTLGQGPEFLTYFQNEAQLEKSRLLSDRFSAERPKGSFSTLEIQRTEQGDSAMYLCASSPDRAGEKLFFGSGTQLSVL.

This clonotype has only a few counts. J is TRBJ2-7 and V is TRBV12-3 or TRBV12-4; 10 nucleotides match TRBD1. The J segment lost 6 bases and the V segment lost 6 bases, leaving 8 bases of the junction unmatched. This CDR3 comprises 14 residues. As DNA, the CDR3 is TGTGCCAGCAGGCGGGGGACAGGGGATAGCGAGCAGTACTTC. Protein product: CASRRGTGDSEQYF.

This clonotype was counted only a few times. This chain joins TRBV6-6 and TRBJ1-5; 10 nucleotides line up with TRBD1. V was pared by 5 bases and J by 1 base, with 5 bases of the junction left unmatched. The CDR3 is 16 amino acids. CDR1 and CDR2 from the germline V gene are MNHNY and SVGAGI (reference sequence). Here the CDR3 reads CASSRDRGLSNQPQHF. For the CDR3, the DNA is TGTGCCAGCAGTCGGGACAGGGGTTTAAGCAATCAGCCCCAGCATTTT.

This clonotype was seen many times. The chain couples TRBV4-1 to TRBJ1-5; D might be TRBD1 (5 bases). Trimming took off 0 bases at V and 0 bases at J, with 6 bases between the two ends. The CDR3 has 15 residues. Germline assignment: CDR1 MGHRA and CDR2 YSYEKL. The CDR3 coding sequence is TGCGCCAGCAGCCAAGACCAGGGTAGCAATCAGCCCCAGCATTTT. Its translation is CASSQDQGSNQPQHF.

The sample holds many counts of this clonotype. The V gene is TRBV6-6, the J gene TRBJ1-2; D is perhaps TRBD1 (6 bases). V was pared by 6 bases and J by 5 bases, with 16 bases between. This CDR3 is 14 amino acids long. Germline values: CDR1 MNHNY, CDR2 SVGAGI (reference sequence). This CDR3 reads CASRETGKGYGYTF. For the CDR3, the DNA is TGTGCCAGCAGGGAAACAGGGAAGGGGTATGGCTACACCTTC.

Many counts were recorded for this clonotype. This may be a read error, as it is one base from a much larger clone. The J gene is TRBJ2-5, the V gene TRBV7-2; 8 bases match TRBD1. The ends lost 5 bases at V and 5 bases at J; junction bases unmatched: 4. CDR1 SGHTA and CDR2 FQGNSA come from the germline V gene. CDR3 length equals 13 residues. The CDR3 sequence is CASSGTGGETQYF. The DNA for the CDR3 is TGTGCCAGCAGCGGCACAGGGGGGGAGACCCAGTACTTC.